The next 28 T cell receptor beta chains were all read from a single sample in a study of T cells in Graves' hyperthyroidism and ophthalmopathy. TCR beta CDR3 region amplification was performed from RNA transcripts. HTBI primers drove first-round RT-PCR of the TCR CDR3. TCRdb called the multiplex PCR reads again in MiXCR, with one record for every CDR3 protein. The sample shows 350,000 to 500,000 distinct CDR3 sequences, about 13% of them seen only once. The sample taken for sequencing was blood. The source of these receptors is a woman aged 18 to 35 with Graves' hyperthyroidism.

The sample holds a few counts of this clonotype. V and J are TRBV6-1 and TRBJ2-7; TRBD1 might be the D (6 bases). In germline, CDR1 is MNHNS, CDR2 SASEGT. CDR3 size: 14 residues. Deletions cut 6 bases from V and 1 base from J, with 13 bases between. Here the CDR3 DNA reads TGTGCCAGCAGGACACAGGGCATTTCCTACGAGCAGTACTTC. This codes for CASRTQGISYEQYF.

This rearrangement joins TRBV19 to TRBJ2-2; TRBD1 is a possible D gene (5 bases). This CDR3 is 14 amino acids long. V gave up 6 bases and J gave up 2 bases, with 10 bases separating them. Germline assignment: CDR1 LNHDA and CDR2 SQIVND (reference sequence). This chain's CDR3 is CASSFDRNTGELFF. The DNA of the CDR3 is TGTGCCAGTAGCTTTGACAGAAACACCGGGGAGCTGTTTTTT.

V gene TRBV3-1 combines with J gene TRBJ2-7; 10 nucleotides line up with TRBD2. Germline V gene lookup returns CDR1 LGHDT and CDR2 YNNKEL (reference sequence). Losses at the gene ends were 7 bases for V and 7 bases for J; bases not matched to a gene: 16. This CDR3 has 16 residues. This chain's CDR3 is CASTRGSLAGVGEQYF. The CDR3 DNA sequence: TGTGCCAGCACCCGAGGTAGTCTAGCGGGAGTGGGGGAGCAGTACTTC.

This clonotype was seen a few times. A much larger clone differs by one base, so this may be a read error. The conserved final phenylalanine or tryptophan is absent from the CDR3, which likely points to a read error. The chain uses TRBV28 and TRBJ2-5, with 10 positions matching TRBD1. Germline-derived CDR1 and CDR2 are MDHEN and SYDVKM. This CDR3 region has 15 residues. V gave up 7 bases and J gave up 5 bases; unmatched junction bases: 10. The CDR3 here is CASKTIGTGDETQYL. In DNA form, the CDR3 reads TGTGCCAGCAAAACGATCGGGACAGGGGATGAGACCCAGTACCTC.

This clonotype was seen many times. The chain links TRBV28 to TRBJ2-7; 10 bases are shared with TRBD1. Trimming cost V 3 bases and J 5 bases; bases outside gene matches: 10. The germline V gene encodes CDR1 MDHEN and CDR2 SYDVKM. The CDR3 is made up of 16 amino acids. This chain's CDR3 is CASSFTLGTGDHEQYF. CDR3 sequence (DNA): TGTGCCAGCAGTTTTACCCTAGGGACAGGGGACCACGAGCAGTACTTC.

V gene TRBV7-6 combines with J gene TRBJ2-2; D is perhaps TRBD1 (6 bases). Germline V gives CDR1 SGHVS, CDR2 FNYEAQ. The CDR3 consists of 15 residues. Trimming took 4 bases from V and 0 from J, leaving 9 bases between them. CDR3 sequence: CASSSAGANTGELFF. The CDR3 coding sequence is TGTGCCAGCAGCTCCGCAGGGGCGAACACCGGGGAGCTGTTTTTT.

The gene calls are TRBV6-1 and TRBJ1-6; no definite D call. This CDR3 contains 14 residues. The germline V gene has CDR1 MNHNS and CDR2 SASEGT. Trimming took 4 bases from V and 8 from J, leaving 12 bases between them. The CDR3 nucleotides read TGTGCCAGCAGTGTTTGGGGAGAACATTCACCCCTCCACTTT. Its protein product is CASSVWGEHSPLHF.

Only a few counts were recorded for this clonotype. CDR3 residues: CASSPRPVLSYEQYF. The CDR3 DNA reads TGTGCCAGCAGCCCCAGGCCGGTGCTTTCCTACGAGCAGTACTTC. J is TRBJ2-7 and V is TRBV6-1; D is undetermined. The V end lost 6 bases, the J end lost 1 base, and 16 bases lay between the germline ends. Germline assignment: CDR1 MNHNS and CDR2 SASEGT. This CDR3 contains 15 residues.

This clonotype was seen at least ten times. The chain employs TRBV7-9 and TRBJ2-1, with a tentative D call TRBD2 (6 bases). V dropped 4 bases and J dropped 6 bases, with 10 bases sitting between them. The CDR3 is 13 residues long. Germline loops: CDR1 SEHNR, CDR2 FQNEAQ (reference sequence). CDR3 DNA sequence: TGTGCCAGCAGCTCCGGAGGGATCAATGAGCAGTTCTTC. Translation: CASSSGGINEQFF.

This clonotype came up a few times. The chain carries TRBV7-9 and TRBJ2-3; D uncertain. The CDR3 is 12 residues long. Between the trimmed V and J ends, which lost 5 bases and 4 bases, there was a span of 7 bases. Germline values: CDR1 SEHNR, CDR2 FQNEAQ (reference sequence). CDR3 DNA: TGTGCCAGCAGCCCCATTCCAGATACGCAGTATTTT. Protein product: CASSPIPDTQYF.

V is TRBV10-3 and J is TRBJ1-5, with D possibly being TRBD1 (6 bases). The V and J ends lost 11 bases and 0 bases respectively, with 17 bases between them. This CDR3 comprises 15 residues. The germline V gene encodes CDR1 ENHRY and CDR2 SYGVKD. CDR3 region: CAGTGSKNSNQPQHF. As DNA, the CDR3 is TGTGCCGGTACAGGGTCCAAGAATAGCAATCAGCCCCAGCATTTT.

V and J are TRBV9 and TRBJ2-5, with D perhaps matching TRBD1 or TRBD2 (7 bases each). CDR1 and CDR2 from the germline V gene are SGDLS and YYNGEE. The ends were cut back, 0 bases at V and 4 bases at J, with 13 bases in the middle. The CDR3 runs 15 residues. CDR3 bases: TGTGCCAGCAGCGTAGGGCAGGGGGAGGGAGAGACCCAGTACTTC. This translates into CASSVGQGEGETQYF. Based on the CDR3 plus reference TRBV9 and TRBJ2-5, the full variable domain is DSGVTQTPKHLITATGQRVTLRCSPRSGDLSVYWYQQSLDQGLQFLIQYYNGEERAKGNILERFSAQQFPDLHSELNLSSLELGDSALYFCASSVGQGEGETQYFGPGTRLLVL.

At least ten counts were recorded for this clonotype. V and J are TRBV7-2 and TRBJ1-5; D ambiguous. The CDR3 sequence is 13 residues long. V lost 2 bases and J lost 1, with 3 bases in between. Germline CDR1 SGHTA, CDR2 FQGNSA. The CDR3 spells CASSLMSNQPQHF. The DNA of the CDR3 is TGTGCCAGCAGCTTAATGAGCAATCAGCCCCAGCATTTT.

In this sample, this clonotype turned up many times. The V gene is TRBV29-1, the J gene TRBJ2-5; TRBD1 might be the D (6 bases). Between the trimmed V and J ends, which lost 4 bases and 4 bases, there was a span of 10 bases. The CDR3 runs to 12 residues. CDR1 is SQVTM, CDR2 ANQGSEA, per germline. The CDR3 protein is CSVGGQRETQYF. For the CDR3, the DNA is TGCAGCGTTGGGGGGCAACGAGAGACCCAGTACTTC.

This clonotype came up many times. This CDR3 reads CASSLSGWGAGETQYF. CDR3 nucleotide sequence: TGTGCCAGCAGTTTATCCGGATGGGGGGCAGGAGAGACCCAGTACTTC. This sequence joins TRBV27 and TRBJ2-5, with D possibly being TRBD1 or TRBD2 (6 bases each). Per the germline V gene, CDR1 is MNHEY and CDR2 is SMNVEV (reference sequence). The CDR3 is 16 residues long. The V end was cut by 0 bases, the J end by 4 bases, with 15 bases between.

This clonotype was observed many times. This chain joins TRBV7-8 and TRBJ2-5; the match to TRBD1 covers 7 bases. There are 15 residues in the CDR3. The germline CDR1 and CDR2 sequences are SGHVS and FQNEAQ. Trimming at V came to 1 base and at J to 5 bases, leaving 7 bases not matched to a gene. The CDR3 DNA reads TGTGCCAGCAGCTTAGGAGTACAGGGGTTTGAGACCCAGTACTTC. Amino acids: CASSLGVQGFETQYF.

Only a few counts were recorded for this clonotype. This chain connects TRBV5-6 to TRBJ1-2; TRBD1 is a possible D gene (5 bases). This CDR3 contains 15 residues. V was shortened by 2 bases and J by 0 bases, with 11 bases between the two germline ends. CDR1 is SGHDT and CDR2 is YYEEEE in the germline V gene. The CDR3: CASSFAPRANYGYTF. The CDR3 nucleotides are TGTGCCAGCAGCTTCGCCCCCAGGGCTAACTATGGCTACACCTTC.

V and J are TRBV6-1 and TRBJ2-7; 9 positions match TRBD1. Germline CDR1 reads MNHNS; CDR2 reads SASEGT. V lost 9 bases, J lost 1 base, and 16 bases stayed unmatched. The CDR3 has 17 amino acids. In DNA, the CDR3 is TGTGCCAGAAACTCGGACAGGGGTCCTTGCAGGTCCTACGAGCAGTACTTC. Translated, it gives CARNSDRGPCRSYEQYF.

The chain combines TRBV6-1 with TRBJ2-2, with TRBD2 matching over 7 bases. CDR3 length: 16 amino acids. CDR1 MNHNS and CDR2 SASEGT come from the germline V gene. V trimming: 2 bases; J trimming: 1 base; junction bases outside the gene matches: 4. The CDR3 DNA reads as TGTGCCAGCAGTGAATTCAGCGGGATGAACACCGGGGAGCTGTTTTTT. Its protein product is CASSEFSGMNTGELFF.

The table lists this clonotype with many counts. J is TRBJ2-1 and V is TRBV2, with 14 bases aligning to TRBD2. Germline trimming cut 6 bases from V and 3 bases from J; bases unmatched to any gene: 4. The germline gives CDR1 SNHLY, CDR2 FYNNEI. The CDR3 has 16 amino acids. This chain's CDR3 is CASRGTSGSLYNEQFF. CDR3 nucleotide sequence: TGTGCCAGCAGGGGGACTAGCGGGAGCCTCTACAATGAGCAGTTCTTC.

The V gene is TRBV5-6, the J gene TRBJ2-2, with a tentative D call TRBD1 (6 bases). This CDR3 comprises 14 residues. Deletions cut 3 bases from V and 5 bases from J, with 11 bases between. Germline loops: CDR1 SGHDT, CDR2 YYEEEE. The CDR3 spells CASSSLRGTGELFF. The CDR3 bases are TGTGCCAGCAGCTCATTGAGGGGGACCGGGGAGCTGTTTTTT.

This clonotype was seen repeatedly, ten times or more. The gene calls are TRBV28 and TRBJ2-7; 9 positions agree with TRBD1. V was clipped by 5 bases and J by 2 bases; unmatched bases: 7. CDR1 is MDHEN, CDR2 SYDVKM, per germline. The CDR3 has 15 residues. This chain's CDR3 is CASSIRDRVTYEQYF. CDR3 bases: TGTGCCAGCAGTATCCGGGACAGGGTCACCTACGAGCAGTACTTC.

This clonotype was detected many times. Here the CDR3 reads CASRPGTSGLYNEQFF. The CDR3 DNA follows: TGTGCCAGCAGACCCGGGACTAGCGGTCTATACAATGAGCAGTTCTTC. V is TRBV28 and J is TRBJ2-1; 11 nucleotides align to TRBD2. The ends lost 6 bases at V and 4 bases at J; junction bases unmatched: 8. Germline loops: CDR1 MDHEN, CDR2 SYDVKM. The CDR3 consists of 16 residues.

This clonotype was seen repeatedly, ten times or more. CDR3 region: CASRFTGISTDTQYF. CDR3 DNA: TGTGCCAGCAGGTTTACAGGGATTAGCACAGATACGCAGTATTTT. This chain links TRBV6-1 with TRBJ2-3; possible D gene TRBD1, 6 bases. V lost 6 bases and J 0 bases, leaving 13 bases between the germline ends. The germline CDR1 and CDR2 sequences are MNHNS and SASEGT. CDR3 size: 15 residues.

In this sample, this clonotype turned up once. Germline and junction disagree at one end, which may indicate a read error. The chain joins TRBV6-1 to TRBJ1-3; D perhaps matches TRBD1 (6 bases). The CDR3 consists of 16 residues. Germline V lookup: CDR1 MNHNS, CDR2 SASEGT. The CDR3 sequence: CASSTELGARGNTMYF. DNA for the CDR3: TGTGCCAGCAGCACGGAGTTGGGGGCTCGGGGAAACACCATGTATTTT.

This clonotype has a count of ten or more. The rearrangement joins TRBV7-6 to TRBJ2-3, with 7 bases aligning to TRBD2. The CDR3 length is 13 residues. CDR1 is SGHVS and CDR2 is FNYEAQ in the germline V gene. V dropped 3 bases and J dropped 6; count of bases not matched to a gene: 3. CDR3 coding DNA: TGTGCCAGCAGCTTCCAGACTAGCGATACGCAGTATTTT. Encoded protein: CASSFQTSDTQYF.

This clonotype was seen more than once but under ten times. The CDR3 coding sequence is TGTGCCAGCAGCTTAAACAGACTACCCGGCACCGGGGAGCTGTTTTTT. As protein: CASSLNRLPGTGELFF. V is TRBV7-8 and J is TRBJ2-2, with D possibly TRBD2 on 5 matching bases. Trimming stripped 2 bases from V and 4 bases from J, with 14 bases between. Germline values: CDR1 SGHVS, CDR2 FQNEAQ. The CDR3 contains 16 residues.

This clonotype appeared a few times. This likely comes from a read error, as the CDR3 has no conserved phenylalanine or tryptophan at its end. The chain uses TRBV5-1 and TRBJ2-2, with D possibly matching TRBD1 (5 bases). Germline CDR1 and CDR2: SGHRS and YFSETQ. V was clipped by 4 bases and J by 1 base, with 14 bases between them. CDR3 size: 16 residues. The CDR3 bases are TGCGCCAGCAGCCCTGGACAATTCCGGAACACCGGGGAGCTGTTTCTT. It is translated as CASSPGQFRNTGELFL.